These 12 T cell receptor beta chains share one sample of origin, sequenced in a study of monozygotic twins with inflammatory bowel disease. TCRdb reprocessed the 5' RACE reads; each CDR3 protein has one entry and no DNA is given. The specimen's table records hundreds of thousands of distinct CDR3 sequences. The sequencing sample was made of blood. All receptors derive from a human donor with ulcerative colitis or Crohn's disease, or a healthy co-twin of an affected twin (not recorded which).

This sequence joins TRBV10-3 and TRBJ2-1; the TRBD1 assignment by TCRdb is unverifiable without DNA. This CDR3 is built from 16 residues. Germline values: CDR1 ENHRY, CDR2 SYGVKD. The CDR3: CAISESGDRRGNEQFF.

The chain uses TRBV5-1 and TRBJ1-2. Germline lookup yields CDR1 SGHRS and CDR2 YFSETQ. The CDR3 is 14 amino acids. The CDR3 sequence is CASSLVSENYGYTF.

The chain uses TRBV7-2 and TRBJ2-3; TCRdb's D call of TRBD1 is untestable without DNA. The CDR3 consists of 14 residues. Germline CDR1 is SGHTA and CDR2 is FQGNSA. The CDR3 loop reads CASSQTSRGDTQYF. The complete variable domain, with remaining parts taken from reference TRBV7-2 and TRBJ2-3, reads GAGVSQSPSNKVTEKGKDVELRCDPISGHTALYWYRQSLGQGLEFLIYFQGNSAPDKSGLPSDRFSAERTGGSVSTLTIQRTQQEDSAVYLCASSQTSRGDTQYFGPGTRLTVL.

The chain is built from TRBV5-1 and TRBJ2-5; TCRdb outputs TRBD1, but without DNA this stays unchecked. Germline assignment: CDR1 SGHRS and CDR2 YFSETQ. This CDR3 region has 18 residues. CDR3 region: CASSLGGVAPGYQETQYF.

The rearrangement uses TRBV2 and TRBJ2-4; TCRdb names TRBD1, which stays unverified in the absence of DNA. Germline-derived CDR1 and CDR2 are SNHLY and FYNNEI. The CDR3 loop spans 13 amino acids. CDR3 residues: CASSGRQWGIQYF.

V gene TRBV11-2 combines with J gene TRBJ1-2. Germline lookup yields CDR1 SGHAT and CDR2 FQNNGV. The CDR3 runs to 14 residues. CDR3 in amino acids: CASSLELGKYGYTF.

The V call is TRBV7-9, the J call TRBJ1-2. The CDR3 is made up of 15 amino acids. The V gene's germline CDR1 is SEHNR and CDR2 FQNEAQ (reference sequence). The CDR3 protein is CASSLSRQDNYGYTF.

This rearrangement joins TRBV7-3 to TRBJ2-2; TCRdb gives TRBD1 as the D gene, but with no DNA this cannot be confirmed. The CDR3 length is 16 residues. Germline CDR1 SGHTA, CDR2 FQGTGA. CDR3 sequence reads: CASSPVGQGIGGELFF.

V usage is TRBV29-1 and J usage is TRBJ1-2. The CDR3 loop spans 12 amino acids. Germline V gene sequence: CDR1 SQVTM, CDR2 ANQGSEA. The CDR3 loop is CSVDGEDYGYTF.

The V gene is TRBV5-5, the J gene TRBJ2-7; without DNA, the TCRdb call of TRBD2 cannot be checked. Germline-derived CDR1 and CDR2 are SGHKS and YYEKEE (reference sequence). The CDR3 length is 14 residues. The CDR3 is CASSLNSPTGEQYF.

The rearrangement uses TRBV10-3 and TRBJ2-2. Germline assignment: CDR1 ENHRY and CDR2 SYGVKD. The CDR3 has 18 residues. The CDR3 region is CAISESAYLLSSTGELFF.

The chain uses TRBV6-5 and TRBJ1-4; the TCRdb D gene call, TRBD1, has no DNA to confirm it. CDR3 length: 13 amino acids. Germline V lookup: CDR1 MNHEY, CDR2 SVGAGI. The chain's CDR3 is CASRTAGAEKLFF.